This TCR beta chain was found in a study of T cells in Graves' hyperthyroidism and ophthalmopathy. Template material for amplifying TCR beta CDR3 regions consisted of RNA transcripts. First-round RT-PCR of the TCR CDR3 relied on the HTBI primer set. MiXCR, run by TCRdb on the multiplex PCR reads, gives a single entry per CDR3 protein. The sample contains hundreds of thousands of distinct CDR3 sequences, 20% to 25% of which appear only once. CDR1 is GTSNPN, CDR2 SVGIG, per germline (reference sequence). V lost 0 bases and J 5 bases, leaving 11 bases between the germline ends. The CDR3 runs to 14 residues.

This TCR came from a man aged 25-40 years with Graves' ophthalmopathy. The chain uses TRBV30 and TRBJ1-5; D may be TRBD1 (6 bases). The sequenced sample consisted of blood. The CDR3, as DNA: TGTGCCTGGAGTGTACAGGGAGCCGATCAGCCCCAGCATTTT. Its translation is CAWSVQGADQPQHF.